Many counts were recorded for the clone carrying this TCR beta chain. The sample originates from a study of blood T cell repertoires in COVID-19. Turning to the study itself: Some COVID-19 samples were acute and others convalescent; all came from the United States, Italy and Spain. PBMCs, B-cell-depleted T cells, or T cells provided the cDNA or gDNA that made up the material.

Authors' methods: For nucleated cells, counts were estimated from reference gene primer amplification. This table comes from immunoSEQ multiplex PCR, and its TCRdb copy is limited to in-frame clones, with some not included. The V and J calls and clone size come from that table; D and trimming were worked out from the DNA. The repertoire consists of 200,000 to 250,000 clones, with about 86% occurring once and the leading ten covering about 2.2%. CDR1 SEHNR and CDR2 FQNEAQ come from the germline V gene (reference sequence). The V segment lost 6 bases and the J segment 5 bases; nucleotides outside the gene matches: 6. This CDR3 is 15 amino acids long.

The chain combines TRBV7-9 with TRBJ2-1, with 11 bases lining up with TRBD2. The sample consisted of peripheral blood. The sequence came from a woman in her 50s with acute or convalescent COVID-19. The CDR3 is CASSPGTSGNNEQFF. CDR3 bases: TGTGCCAGCAGTCCAGGGACTAGCGGAAACAATGAGCAGTTCTTC.